This TCR beta chain came from a study of tumor-infiltrating lymphocytes in primary liver carcinoma. Study-level results: Only about 7-24% of top clones were detected in each of the five tumor regions.

The study co-extracted DNA and RNA from about 21-30 mg of unsorted bulk tissue. Chronic HBV infection, untreated so far, was present in the patients. This clonotype appeared many times. As yet, its antigen is unknown. A constant-region primer served to make TCR beta cDNA from approximately 490 ng total RNA. ARM-PCR, slightly modified, supplied the TCR beta libraries through three nested multiplex PCR rounds. Use of TRBV1-TRBV30 forward primers with a C-beta reverse primer characterized the first two PCR rounds, which lasted 10 cycles each. One entry per CDR3 protein results from TCRdb running MiXCR on the multiplex PCR reads. This table holds around 78,000 distinct CDR3 sequences, over 70% found once. V shed 6 bases, J shed 9 bases, and the junction held 4 bases outside the gene matches. This CDR3 has 13 residues. The germline V gene encodes CDR1 SGHDN and CDR2 FVKESK.

The receptor comes from an older woman with primary liver carcinoma and hepatitis B virus infection. This sequence joins TRBV14 and TRBJ1-6, with 8 bases fitting TRBD1. The specimen sequenced was liver tumor tissue from sampling region 4. Subset indicated: tumor region T4, right-lateral pole. The CDR3 loop reads CASSLTGGSPLHF. CDR3 DNA sequence: TGTGCCAGCAGTCTTACAGGGGGTTCACCCCTCCACTTT. Drawing the rest from reference TRBV14 and TRBJ1-6, the complete variable domain is EAGVTQFPSHSVIEKGQTVTLRCDPISGHDNLYWYRRVMGKEIKFLLHFVKESKQDESGMPNNRFLAERTGGTYSTLKVQPAELEDSGVYFCASSLTGGSPLHFGNGTRLTVT.